Listed here is a single T cell receptor beta chain. Trimming removed 4 bases at V and 5 bases at J, with 13 bases between. CDR1 is MNHEY and CDR2 is SVGAGI in the germline V gene. This CDR3 spans 14 amino acids. The sample originates from a study of regulatory T cells in long-lasting Graves disease. The authors built TCR beta libraries using iRepertoire HTBI primers and Arm-PCR of CDR3 regions. TCRdb processed the multiplex PCR reads anew with MiXCR; each CDR3 protein has one entry. The sample yields 300,000 to 400,000 distinct CDR3 sequences, 16% seen once. As for time point: newly diagnosed GD, antithyroid drugs for less than 3 months. Generation of the TCR library employed RNA extracted from PBMCs. The sample also formed part of further work on T cells in Graves' hyperthyroidism and ophthalmopathy.

This receptor was obtained from a man aged 40-49 years with Graves disease. The sample here was peripheral blood mononuclear cells (PBMCs), taken at new diagnosis, from a patient treated with antithyroid drugs. The rearrangement uses TRBV6-5 and TRBJ2-3; D call uncertain. CDR3 sequence: CASSSHTPGDTQYF. The CDR3, as DNA: TGTGCCAGCAGTTCTCACACTCCGGGAGATACGCAGTATTTT.